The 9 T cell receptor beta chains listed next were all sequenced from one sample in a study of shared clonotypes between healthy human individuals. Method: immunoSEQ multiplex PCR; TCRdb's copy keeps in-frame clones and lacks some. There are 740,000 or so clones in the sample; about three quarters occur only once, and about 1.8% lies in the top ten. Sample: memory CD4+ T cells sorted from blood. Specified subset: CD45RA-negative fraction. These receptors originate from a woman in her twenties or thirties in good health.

The CDR3 loop reads CASTNAGGVYEQYF. The CDR3 DNA sequence: TGTGCCAGCACCAACGCCGGGGGAGTGTACGAGCAGTACTTC. This chain links TRBV7-3 with TRBJ2-7; tentatively, D is TRBD2 (6 bases). Per germline, CDR1 SGHTA and CDR2 FQGTGA. Trimming took off 7 bases at V and 4 bases at J, with 17 bases between the two ends. The CDR3 has 14 amino acids.

The CDR3 sequence is CASSEGSVPRETQYF. Here the CDR3 DNA reads TGTGCCAGCAGTGAAGGTAGCGTTCCTAGGGAGACCCAGTACTTC. The chain recombines TRBV6-1 with TRBJ2-5, with D perhaps TRBD2 (5 bases). The CDR3 length is 15 residues. The germline V and J ends were trimmed by 1 base and 5 bases, with 14 bases remaining between them. Germline loops: CDR1 MNHNS, CDR2 SASEGT.

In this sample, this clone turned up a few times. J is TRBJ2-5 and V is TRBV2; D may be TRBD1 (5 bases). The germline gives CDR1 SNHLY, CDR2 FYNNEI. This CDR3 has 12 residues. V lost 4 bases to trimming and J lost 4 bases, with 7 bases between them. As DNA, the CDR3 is TGTGCCAGCAGTGGTACAGGAGAGACCCAGTACTTC. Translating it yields CASSGTGETQYF.

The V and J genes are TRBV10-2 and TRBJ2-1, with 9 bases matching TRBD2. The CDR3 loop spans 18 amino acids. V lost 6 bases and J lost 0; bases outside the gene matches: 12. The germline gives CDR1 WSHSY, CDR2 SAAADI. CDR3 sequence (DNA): TGCGCCAGCAGGCACAGTAGCGGGAGCGCCAGCTCCTACAATGAGCAGTTCTTC. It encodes CASRHSSGSASSYNEQFF.

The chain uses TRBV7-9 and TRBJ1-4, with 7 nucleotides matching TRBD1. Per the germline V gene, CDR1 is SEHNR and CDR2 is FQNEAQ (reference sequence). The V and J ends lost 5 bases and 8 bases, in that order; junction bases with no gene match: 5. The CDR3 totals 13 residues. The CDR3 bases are TGTGCCAGCAGCACCCAACAGGGGGAAAAACTGTTTTTT. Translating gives CASSTQQGEKLFF.

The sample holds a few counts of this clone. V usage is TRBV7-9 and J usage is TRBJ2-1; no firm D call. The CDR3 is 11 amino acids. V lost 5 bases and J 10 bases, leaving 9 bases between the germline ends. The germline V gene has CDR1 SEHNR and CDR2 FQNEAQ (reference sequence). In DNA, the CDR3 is TGTGCCAGCAGCCAAGAACTAGAGCAGTTCTTC. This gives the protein CASSQELEQFF.

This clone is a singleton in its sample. This CDR3 reads CASSFEWGRGNEQFF. DNA for the CDR3: TGTGCCAGCAGTTTTGAATGGGGCCGGGGCAATGAGCAGTTCTTC. The chain couples TRBV28 to TRBJ2-1; D possibly uses TRBD1 or TRBD2 (5 bases each). V dropped 3 bases and J dropped 6 bases, with 15 bases sitting between them. Germline V gene lookup returns CDR1 MDHEN and CDR2 SYDVKM. The CDR3 covers 15 residues.

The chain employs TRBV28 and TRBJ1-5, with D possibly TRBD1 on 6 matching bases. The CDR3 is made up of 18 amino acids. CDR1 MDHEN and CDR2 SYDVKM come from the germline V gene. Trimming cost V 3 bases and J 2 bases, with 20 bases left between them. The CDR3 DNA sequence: TGTGCCAGCAGTTTTCCTACAGGGCGACGCCGTGGCAATCAGCCCCAGCATTTT. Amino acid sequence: CASSFPTGRRRGNQPQHF.

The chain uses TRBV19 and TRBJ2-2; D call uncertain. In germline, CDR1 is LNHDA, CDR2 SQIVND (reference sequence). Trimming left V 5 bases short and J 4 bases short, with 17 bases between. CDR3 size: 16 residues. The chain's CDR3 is CASSRVISSITGELFF. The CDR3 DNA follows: TGTGCCAGTAGTCGGGTAATCTCGTCAATCACCGGGGAGCTGTTTTTT.